Below are 27 T cell receptor beta chains sequenced from a single sample in a study of PD-L1 blockade in urothelial cancer (dated 2017 in TCRdb). The time point label, read with the paper, signifies: pretreatment peripheral blood. Libraries were made using the immunoSEQ multiplex PCR assay. This immuneACCESS table, as held by TCRdb, lists in-frame sequences with V and J called but not all clones. Of the missing ones, under half trace to an unresolved V gene in checked studies; the others have no known cause. The sample table contains roughly 100,000 clones; only one count was recorded for roughly 90% of them. Over 0.95% of the sample rests with the top ten. The sequences come from PBMCs, collected around atezolizumab (anti-PD-L1) treatment. Every receptor here comes from a woman aged 80 or older with urothelial cancer.

The rearrangement uses TRBV15 and TRBJ2-2; 9 bases fit TRBD2. J gave up 0 bases and V 4 bases, and 0 bases lay outside the gene matches. Per the germline V gene, CDR1 is LNHNV and CDR2 is YYDKDF (reference sequence). This CDR3 comprises 15 residues. CDR3 in DNA: TGTGCCACCAGCACTAGCGGGACGAACACCGGGGAGCTGTTTTTT. It codes for CATSTSGTNTGELFF.

The chain links TRBV10-3 to TRBJ2-1, with 9 bases that match TRBD2. Germline V lookup: CDR1 ENHRY, CDR2 SYGVKD. The CDR3 has 14 amino acids. J gave up 6 bases and V 2 bases, and 2 bases lay outside the gene matches. The DNA of the CDR3 is TGTGCCATCAGTGAGGGCGGGAGGGCCAATGAGCAGTTCTTC. It yields the protein CAISEGGRANEQFF.

The rearrangement links TRBV27 to TRBJ1-5; 10 positions match TRBD1. V was pared by 6 bases and J by 3 bases, with 5 bases of the junction left unmatched. Germline CDR1 MNHEY, CDR2 SMNVEV (reference sequence). This CDR3 has 15 amino acids. The DNA of the CDR3 is TGTGCCAGCAGGCCGGGACAGGGGACCAATCAGCCCCAGCATTTT. Translated, it gives CASRPGQGTNQPQHF.

The V and J genes are TRBV30 and TRBJ1-1; 12 bases agree with TRBD1. V trimming: 5 bases; J trimming: 5 bases; junction bases outside the gene matches: 12. The CDR3 consists of 16 residues. Germline V gene lookup returns CDR1 GTSNPN and CDR2 SVGIG (reference sequence). CDR3 loop: CAWSVRDRGLGTEAFF. The CDR3 nucleotides read TGTGCCTGGTCGGTCCGGGACAGGGGGCTCGGTACTGAAGCTTTCTTT. The full variable domain, in which reference TRBV30 and TRBJ1-1 provide the parts outside the CDR3, is SQTIHQWPATLVQPVGSPLSLECTVEGTSNPNLYWYRQAAGRGLQLLFYSVGIGQISSEVPQNLSASRPQDRQFILSSKKLLLSDSGFYLCAWSVRDRGLGTEAFFGQGTRLTVV.

This chain joins TRBV27 and TRBJ2-4, with a weak D call TRBD2 (5 bases). With 5 bases removed from V and 7 bases from J, the gap between germline ends came to 18 bases. This CDR3 has 15 residues. Per the germline V gene, CDR1 is MNHEY and CDR2 is SMNVEV (reference sequence). The CDR3: CASSPNNEGSNIQYF. The CDR3 nucleotides are TGTGCCAGCAGTCCAAATAACGAGGGATCGAACATTCAGTACTTC.

The chain is built from TRBV18 and TRBJ2-7; D unclear. CDR3 length: 13 residues. V was pared by 0 bases and J by 3 bases, with 6 bases between. Germline lookup yields CDR1 KGHSH and CDR2 LQKENI. In DNA form, the CDR3 reads TGTGCCAGCTCACCACCTTCAAACTACGAGCAGTACTTC. Translation: CASSPPSNYEQYF.

The gene calls are TRBV10-2 and TRBJ2-3; TRBD1 might be the D (5 bases). The CDR3 has 15 residues. The germline V gene has CDR1 WSHSY and CDR2 SAAADI. V was cut by 2 bases and J by 2 bases, with 11 bases left in between. CDR3 sequence reads: CASSERRGYTDTQYF. The CDR3 DNA follows: TGCGCCAGCAGTGAGCGTAGGGGCTACACAGATACGCAGTATTTT.

The gene calls are TRBV5-1 and TRBJ2-5, with D perhaps matching TRBD1 (6 bases). V was clipped by 4 bases and J by 5 bases, with 12 bases between them. CDR1 SGHRS and CDR2 YFSETQ come from the germline V gene. The CDR3 contains 13 residues. The CDR3 spells CASSKQGEETQYF. The CDR3 region has the DNA TGCGCCAGCAGCAAACAGGGTGAGGAGACCCAGTACTTC.

V is TRBV11-2 and J is TRBJ2-2; TRBD2 aligns across 8 bases. V shed 1 base and J 3 bases; nucleotides not matched to a gene: 1. Germline V gene data show CDR1 as SGHAT and CDR2 as FQNNGV. This CDR3 is built from 15 residues. Here the CDR3 reads CASSLAGGYTGELFF. The CDR3, as DNA: TGTGCCAGCAGCTTAGCGGGAGGGTACACCGGGGAGCTGTTTTTT.

The chain has TRBV11-2 and TRBJ2-5; 7 bases align to TRBD1. CDR3 length: 16 amino acids. Germline V gives CDR1 SGHAT, CDR2 FQNNGV. The V segment lost 6 bases and the J segment 2 bases; nucleotides outside the gene matches: 12. CDR3 DNA sequence: TGTGCCAGCAGTTCTAATACCGGGACAGAACAAGAGACCCAGTACTTC. It yields the protein CASSSNTGTEQETQYF.

This rearrangement joins TRBV5-1 to TRBJ2-3; 10 nucleotides align to TRBD1. The germline V gene encodes CDR1 SGHRS and CDR2 YFSETQ. V lost 4 bases and J lost 2; bases outside the gene matches: 7. CDR3 length: 16 residues. The CDR3 here is CASSQGQGGATDTQYF. The CDR3 DNA sequence: TGCGCCAGCAGCCAAGGACAGGGGGGTGCCACAGATACGCAGTATTTT.

The J gene is TRBJ1-1, the V gene TRBV6-5, with TRBD1 matching 7 bases. J was trimmed by 7 bases and V by 6 bases; bases with no gene match: 11. The CDR3 is 14 amino acids. Germline loops: CDR1 MNHEY, CDR2 SVGAGI. DNA of the CDR3: TGTGCCAGCAGCCACTCACGGGACAGTGTTGAAGCTTTCTTT. Translation gives CASSHSRDSVEAFF.

This rearrangement joins TRBV10-3 to TRBJ2-1, with 14 bases that match TRBD2. This CDR3 contains 15 residues. Germline-derived CDR1 and CDR2 are ENHRY and SYGVKD. The trim removed 6 bases at V and 7 bases at J, leaving 5 bases unmatched. CDR3 residues: CAIRPGLAGVNEQFF. As DNA, the CDR3 is TGTGCCATCAGGCCGGGACTAGCGGGAGTTAATGAGCAGTTCTTC.

This clone was counted a single time. The chain employs TRBV10-3 and TRBJ2-7; tentatively, D is TRBD2 (6 bases). V lost 6 bases, J lost 2 bases, and 20 bases lay in between. Germline V lookup: CDR1 ENHRY, CDR2 SYGVKD. The CDR3 sequence is 16 residues long. CDR3: CAISAGQGGKTYEQYF. The CDR3 region has the DNA TGTGCCATCAGCGCCGGCCAGGGCGGGAAGACCTACGAGCAGTACTTC.

The chain joins TRBV7-2 to TRBJ1-4; the match to TRBD1 covers 7 bases. This CDR3 region has 17 residues. J was trimmed by 7 bases and V by 5 bases; bases with no gene match: 16. Germline V gene sequence: CDR1 SGHTA, CDR2 FQGNSA. The CDR3 DNA reads as TGTGCCAGCAGCGAAAGAGGAAGGGGGCCCCAGGGTGAAAAACTGTTTTTT. Protein product: CASSERGRGPQGEKLFF.

The CDR3 loop reads CASSVPRTGAYNEQFF. The CDR3 DNA reads TGTGCCAGCAGCGTACCGCGGACAGGGGCCTACAATGAGCAGTTCTTC. This rearrangement joins TRBV9 to TRBJ2-1, with 9 bases matching TRBD1. Germline CDR1 reads SGDLS; CDR2 reads YYNGEE. V lost 1 base and J lost 2; bases outside the gene matches: 4. This CDR3 has 16 amino acids.

This chain links TRBV5-1 with TRBJ1-5, with D hard to call. Germline CDR1 reads SGHRS; CDR2 reads YFSETQ. Trimming pared 0 bases from V and 6 bases from J, leaving 13 bases between. The CDR3 is 15 amino acids. The CDR3 sequence: CASSLGPGNSQPQHF. The CDR3 bases are TGCGCCAGCAGCTTGGGACCAGGCAATTCTCAGCCCCAGCATTTT.

The rearrangement uses TRBV27 and TRBJ2-1; maybe TRBD1 (5 bases). CDR1 and CDR2 from the germline V gene are MNHEY and SMNVEV (reference sequence). This CDR3 contains 13 residues. V was clipped by 7 bases and J by 11 bases, with 18 bases between them. The CDR3 sequence: CASTQNQGIQQFF. CDR3 bases: TGTGCCAGCACCCAAAACCAGGGAATACAGCAGTTCTTC.

The V and J genes are TRBV19 and TRBJ2-7; 7 nucleotides match TRBD2. This CDR3 has 14 residues. The germline CDR1 and CDR2 sequences are LNHDA and SQIVND (reference sequence). V was clipped by 5 bases and J by 2 bases; unmatched bases: 6. The CDR3: CASSFRLATYEQYF. The CDR3 coding sequence is TGTGCCAGTAGTTTTAGACTAGCCACCTACGAGCAGTACTTC.

The chain carries TRBV27 and TRBJ2-3; 10 bases align to TRBD2. V lost 6 bases to trimming and J lost 3 bases; unmatched junction nucleotides: 3. The CDR3 runs 14 residues. Germline loops: CDR1 MNHEY, CDR2 SMNVEV (reference sequence). CDR3 region: CASRTSGVTDTQYF. DNA for the CDR3: TGTGCCAGCAGAACTAGCGGGGTTACAGATACGCAGTATTTT.

The chain recombines TRBV28 with TRBJ2-7; 8 bases map to TRBD2. This CDR3 region has 15 residues. Per the germline V gene, CDR1 is MDHEN and CDR2 is SYDVKM. V shed 2 bases and J 3 bases; nucleotides not matched to a gene: 6. CDR3 in amino acids: CASSLTGGPYYEQYF. DNA of the CDR3: TGTGCCAGCAGTTTAACGGGAGGGCCTTACTACGAGCAGTACTTC.

Turning to this clone: Other DNA sequences in this specimen translate into the identical CDR3. The chain is built from TRBV27 and TRBJ1-5; weak D call: TRBD1 (6 bases). CDR1 MNHEY and CDR2 SMNVEV come from the germline V gene (reference sequence). V lost 3 bases and J lost 4, with 10 bases in between. The CDR3 length is 14 residues. The chain's CDR3 is CASSFSQGNQPQHF. The CDR3 bases are TGTGCCAGCAGTTTTTCTCAGGGGAATCAGCCCCAGCATTTT.

The rearrangement links TRBV7-3 to TRBJ1-1, with 8 bases fitting TRBD1. CDR1 is SGHTA and CDR2 is FQGTGA in the germline V gene. The V segment lost 3 bases and the J segment 4 bases; nucleotides outside the gene matches: 4. The CDR3 runs 14 residues. CDR3 nucleotide sequence: TGTGCCAGCAGCTTGCAGGGGGCCGGCACTGAAGCTTTCTTT. It translates to CASSLQGAGTEAFF.

The chain recombines TRBV28 with TRBJ1-5; TRBD1 agrees at 7 bases. CDR1 MDHEN and CDR2 SYDVKM come from the germline V gene. Trimming at V came to 8 bases and at J to 4 bases, leaving 8 bases not matched to a gene. The CDR3 sequence is 14 residues long. CDR3 sequence: CASQGTASNQPQHF. The CDR3 nucleotides are TGTGCCAGCCAAGGGACAGCCTCTAATCAGCCCCAGCATTTT.

The chain is built from TRBV28 and TRBJ1-2, with 12 nucleotides matching TRBD1. The CDR3 covers 15 residues. V was clipped by 6 bases and J by 5 bases; unmatched bases: 7. Per germline, CDR1 MDHEN and CDR2 SYDVKM. CDR3 nucleotides: TGTGCCAGCAGGGTCGGGACAGGGGGCGCTTATGGCTACACCTTC. Residues: CASRVGTGGAYGYTF.

The chain is built from TRBV9 and TRBJ2-2; the D is unclear. Germline-derived CDR1 and CDR2 are SGDLS and YYNGEE. The CDR3 totals 14 residues. V lost 4 bases, J lost 6 bases, and 13 bases lay in between. The CDR3 region is CASSPHVGPGELFF. The CDR3 DNA is TGTGCCAGCAGCCCCCATGTCGGTCCCGGGGAGCTGTTTTTT.

The chain uses TRBV29-1 and TRBJ1-2; 10 positions agree with TRBD1. V trimming: 5 bases; J trimming: 7 bases; junction bases outside the gene matches: 4. From germline, CDR1 is SQVTM and CDR2 ANQGSEA. This CDR3 spans 12 amino acids. As DNA, the CDR3 is TGCAGCGTTCGACAGGGGGCCGGTGGCTACACCTTC. Encoded protein: CSVRQGAGGYTF.